The clone carrying this TCR beta chain has just one count. Antigen unknown. With V trimmed by 1 base and J by 7 bases, 11 bases remained unmatched. This CDR3 spans 17 amino acids. From germline, CDR1 is KGHSH and CDR2 LQKENI. A multiplex PCR was run with 60 Vbeta primers and 13 Jbeta primers. TCRdb keeps only in-frame clones here, not all; method: immunoSEQ multiplex PCR. The profile shows some 130,000 clones, 77% of them singletons. The data stem from a study of cytomegalovirus exposure and HLA in healthy donors. The study, taken as a whole, reports: CMV serostatus stood as the only immune exposure information on hand. The study found most TCR sequences rare, yet found some public TCRs in many donors. One variant, a missense change in DCLRE1C, was linked in a later analysis to TCR beta V- and J-gene trimming.

This sequence was found in a male donor in good health and CMV-seropositive. The specimen sequenced was PBMCs. The rearrangement links TRBV18 to TRBJ2-3; 10 nucleotides agree with TRBD2. CDR3 sequence (DNA): TGTGCCAGCTCACCACTTACTAGCGGGGCTCGGCAATATACGCAGTATTTT. It translates to CASSPLTSGARQYTQYF.